These 25 T cell receptor beta chains were all obtained from the same sample, sequenced in a study of T cell responses to AZD1222 COVID-19 vaccine. Assay: immunoSEQ multiplex PCR; the TCRdb copy retains only in-frame clones and omits some. Among almost 70,000 clones listed, roughly 85% were seen once. Sequenced material: peripheral blood, taken 28 days after the second AZD1222 dose. Receptor source: an adult who received the AZD1222 COVID-19 vaccine.

The chain has TRBV11-3 and TRBJ2-5; D perhaps matches TRBD1 (6 bases). This CDR3 is 15 amino acids long. From germline, CDR1 is SGHNT and CDR2 YENEEA. V was trimmed by 7 bases and J by 2 bases, leaving 17 bases between them. CDR3 residues: CASTPDRGIQETQYF. In DNA form, the CDR3 reads TGTGCCAGCACCCCGGATAGGGGGATTCAAGAGACCCAGTACTTC.

This rearrangement joins TRBV19 to TRBJ2-1; TRBD2 matches at 15 bases. In germline, CDR1 is LNHDA, CDR2 SQIVND (reference sequence). The CDR3 is 18 residues long. The junction had 3 bases not matched to a gene; V was cut back by 3 bases and J by 0 bases. The DNA for the CDR3 is TGTGCCAGTAGTATGGGACTAGCGGGGGGTCCCTCCTACAATGAGCAGTTCTTC. Amino acid sequence: CASSMGLAGGPSYNEQFF. Full variable domain (remainder filled in from reference TRBV19 and TRBJ2-1): DGGITQSPKYLFRKEGQNVTLSCEQNLNHDAMYWYRQDPGQGLRLIYYSQIVNDFQKGDIAEGYSVSREKKESFPLTVTSAQKNPTAFYLCASSMGLAGGPSYNEQFFGPGTRLTVL.

The table lists this clone with a few counts. The rearrangement uses TRBV11-2 and TRBJ1-1; perhaps TRBD1 as D (5 bases). CDR1 and CDR2 (germline): SGHAT, FQNNGV. Between the trimmed V and J ends, which lost 0 bases and 5 bases, there was a span of 19 bases. There are 17 residues in the CDR3. CDR3 loop: CASSLETGLRGITEAFF. Here the CDR3 DNA reads TGTGCCAGCAGCTTAGAAACAGGATTGAGGGGTATTACTGAAGCTTTCTTT.

The gene calls are TRBV5-1 and TRBJ2-2; TRBD2 aligns across 11 bases. With 3 bases clipped from V and 7 bases from J, the junction kept 14 bases outside the gene matches. Germline-derived CDR1 and CDR2 are SGHRS and YFSETQ. CDR3 length equals 18 residues. The DNA of the CDR3 is TGCGCCAGCAGCTGGGTGGGCCCTAGCGGGAGGATCGACGGGGAGCTGTTTTTT. Amino acid sequence: CASSWVGPSGRIDGELFF.

V usage is TRBV20-1 and J usage is TRBJ1-1, with D possibly matching TRBD1 (6 bases). This CDR3 region has 11 residues. Per the germline V gene, CDR1 is DFQATT and CDR2 is SNEGSKA (reference sequence). Trimming removed 5 bases at V and 5 bases at J, with 9 bases between. In DNA, the CDR3 is TGCAGTGCTGCTCAGGGGACTGAAGCTTTCTTT. Residues: CSAAQGTEAFF.

V gene TRBV6-2 or TRBV6-3 combines with J gene TRBJ2-7; D is tentatively TRBD1 or TRBD2 (5 bases each). Per germline, CDR1 MNHEY and CDR2 SVGEGT. There are 14 residues in the CDR3. With 6 bases removed from V and 0 bases from J, the gap between germline ends came to 12 bases. CDR3 in amino acids: CASSPRGGSYEQYF. For the CDR3, the DNA is TGTGCCAGCAGCCCACGGGGCGGCTCCTACGAGCAGTACTTC.

This rearrangement joins TRBV5-1 to TRBJ1-1, with D possibly being TRBD1 (5 bases). Trimming removed 2 bases at V and 5 bases at J, with 10 bases between. The CDR3 runs 13 residues. Germline V gene lookup returns CDR1 SGHRS and CDR2 YFSETQ. Written as DNA, the CDR3 is TGCGCCAGCAGCTTAGACAGTAAAACTGAAGCTTTCTTT. It is translated as CASSLDSKTEAFF.

The V and J genes are TRBV9 and TRBJ2-2; TRBD1 agrees at 8 bases. Looked up from germline, CDR1 is SGDLS and CDR2 is YYNGEE. With 3 bases clipped from V and 6 bases from J, the junction kept 10 bases outside the gene matches. This CDR3 spans 16 amino acids. For the CDR3, the DNA is TGTGCCAGCAGCGGCGGGACAGGTACTATGGCCGGGGAGCTGTTTTTT. This encodes CASSGGTGTMAGELFF.

The sample holds one count of this clone. The chain joins TRBV24-1 to TRBJ1-2; 9 bases are a match to TRBD1. Germline V gene sequence: CDR1 KGHDR, CDR2 SFDVKD. The trim removed 4 bases at V and 8 bases at J, leaving 13 bases unmatched. This CDR3 comprises 16 residues. Here the CDR3 reads CATSDSIRDRDIGYTF. The CDR3 bases are TGTGCCACCAGTGACTCAATAAGGGACAGGGATATCGGCTACACCTTC.

The V gene is TRBV5-1, the J gene TRBJ1-4, with a possible D match to TRBD1 (6 bases). CDR1 and CDR2 from the germline V gene are SGHRS and YFSETQ. There are 13 residues in the CDR3. V was pared by 1 base and J by 8 bases, with 9 bases between. The CDR3, as DNA: TGCGCCAGCAGCTTGATCACAGGGGAAAAACTGTTTTTT. Protein: CASSLITGEKLFF.

The chain employs TRBV7-2 and TRBJ2-6; 7 bases are shared with TRBD1. The germline V gene has CDR1 SGHTA and CDR2 FQGNSA. The CDR3 sequence is 18 residues long. The V and J ends lost 3 bases and 0 bases, in that order; junction bases with no gene match: 8. CDR3 region: CASSLGWTGRSGANVLTF. For the CDR3, the DNA is TGTGCCAGCAGCTTGGGGTGGACAGGCCGCTCTGGGGCCAACGTCCTGACTTTC.

The chain carries TRBV7-2 and TRBJ2-5; D is possibly TRBD2 (7 bases). Between the trimmed V and J ends, which lost 6 bases and 4 bases, there was a span of 18 bases. The length of the CDR3 is 15 residues. Germline CDR1 SGHTA, CDR2 FQGNSA. This CDR3 is CASRGAGGGRETQYF. In DNA form, the CDR3 reads TGTGCCAGCAGGGGGGCCGGCGGGGGCAGAGAGACCCAGTACTTC.

This clone appeared once. Here the CDR3 reads CASSGGSPGGTQYF. In nucleotides, the CDR3 is TGCGCCAGCAGTGGCGGCTCCCCGGGGGGGACCCAGTACTTC. The rearrangement uses TRBV10-1 and TRBJ2-5, with TRBD2 matching over 7 bases. This CDR3 spans 14 amino acids. Germline lookup yields CDR1 WNHNN and CDR2 SYGVQD (reference sequence). Germline trimming cut 4 bases from V and 7 bases from J; bases unmatched to any gene: 9.

The rearrangement links TRBV6-5 to TRBJ1-5; D might be TRBD1 (5 bases). Germline V gene data show CDR1 as MNHEY and CDR2 as SVGAGI. There are 15 residues in the CDR3. The V end was cut by 5 bases, the J end by 3 bases, with 14 bases between. The CDR3 spells CASSKGLGYNQPQHF. CDR3 coding DNA: TGTGCCAGCAGTAAGGGACTGGGCTACAATCAGCCCCAGCATTTT.

The chain is built from TRBV29-1 and TRBJ2-1, with D perhaps TRBD2 (5 bases). Trimming took off 1 base at V and 0 bases at J, with 13 bases between the two ends. Germline lookup yields CDR1 SQVTM and CDR2 ANQGSEA. This CDR3 contains 16 residues. The CDR3 loop is CSVEGSEGSSYNEQFF. Written as DNA, the CDR3 is TGCAGCGTTGAAGGTTCCGAAGGGAGCTCCTACAATGAGCAGTTCTTC.

This sequence joins TRBV2 and TRBJ2-2; possible D gene TRBD1, 6 bases. The CDR3 is 14 amino acids. Trimming removed 8 bases from V and 1 base from J, with 11 bases in between. Germline V gene lookup returns CDR1 SNHLY and CDR2 FYNNEI. Written as DNA, the CDR3 is TGTGCCAGCTGTAGGACAGAGAACACCGGGGAGCTGTTTTTT. It is translated as CASCRTENTGELFF.

This clone is categorized as large. V usage is TRBV27 and J usage is TRBJ2-1, with TRBD1 matching over 7 bases. This CDR3 has 14 residues. Trimming at V came to 6 bases and at J to 9 bases, leaving 11 bases not matched to a gene. The germline CDR1 and CDR2 sequences are MNHEY and SMNVEV (reference sequence). DNA for the CDR3: TGTGCCAGCAGCTTTGCAGACAGGGCACGTGAGCAGTTCTTC. It encodes CASSFADRAREQFF.

This clone was seen a handful of times. The V and J genes are TRBV29-1 and TRBJ2-7; 10 nucleotides align to TRBD2. Germline loops: CDR1 SQVTM, CDR2 ANQGSEA. This CDR3 region has 14 residues. With V trimmed by 7 bases and J by 1 base, 7 bases remained unmatched. The CDR3 is CSAKTSGASYEQYF. As DNA, the CDR3 is TGCAGCGCCAAAACTAGCGGGGCATCCTACGAGCAGTACTTC.

The chain is built from TRBV5-4 and TRBJ2-5; 7 bases line up with TRBD2. V lost 3 bases, J lost 0 bases, and 11 bases stayed unmatched. This CDR3 is 17 amino acids long. Germline V lookup: CDR1 SGHNT, CDR2 YYREEE (reference sequence). In DNA, the CDR3 is TGTGCCAGCAGCTCCGAATCAGATAGCGGGTACCAAGAGACCCAGTACTTC. It is translated as CASSSESDSGYQETQYF.

This clone was seen once. Germline is not matched at one junction end, which may reflect a read error. The genes are TRBV7-3 and TRBJ2-3; 8 nucleotides align to TRBD2. CDR1 SGHTA and CDR2 FQGTGA come from the germline V gene. The CDR3 length is 15 residues. The CDR3 loop reads CATSWGTSLADTQYF. DNA of the CDR3: TGTGCCACCAGCTGGGGGACTAGTCTCGCAGATACGCAGTATTTT.

This clone appeared a few times. This chain links TRBV6-5 with TRBJ1-1; D is unclear. Per germline, CDR1 MNHEY and CDR2 SVGAGI. The V end was cut by 4 bases, the J end by 8 bases, with 8 bases between. There are 11 residues in the CDR3. In DNA, the CDR3 is TGTGCCAGCAGTTTAGGGAACGAAGCTTTCTTT. Translated: CASSLGNEAFF.

This sequence joins TRBV7-8 and TRBJ2-3; tentatively, D is TRBD1 (6 bases). The length of the CDR3 is 12 residues. With 5 bases removed from V and 6 bases from J, the gap between germline ends came to 9 bases. CDR1 is SGHVS and CDR2 is FQNEAQ in the germline V gene. This CDR3 is CASSQGLDTQYF. CDR3 nucleotide sequence: TGTGCCAGCAGCCAGGGGCTGGATACGCAGTATTTT.

The V gene is TRBV7-6, the J gene TRBJ1-3; D call uncertain. The CDR3 is 14 amino acids. The germline V and J ends were trimmed by 1 base and 8 bases, with 12 bases remaining between them. Looked up from germline, CDR1 is SGHVS and CDR2 is FNYEAQ. This CDR3 is CASSLVEGSDTIYF. DNA for the CDR3: TGTGCCAGCAGCTTAGTGGAAGGTTCGGACACCATATATTTT. The full variable domain, completed using reference TRBV7-6 and TRBJ1-3, is GAGVSQSPRYKVTKRGQDVALRCDPISGHVSLYWYRQALGQGPEFLTYFNYEAQQDKSGLPNDRFSAERPEGSISTLTIQRTEQRDSAMYRCASSLVEGSDTIYFGEGSWLTVV.

The CDR3 DNA reads TGTGCCAGCAGCCCTCGGGCGTCTAGCTCCTACAATGAGCAGTTCTTC. As protein: CASSPRASSSYNEQFF. The rearrangement uses TRBV9 and TRBJ2-1; no reliable D call. Trimming pared 4 bases from V and 0 bases from J, leaving 14 bases between. This CDR3 has 16 residues. The germline CDR1 and CDR2 sequences are SGDLS and YYNGEE.

The chain links TRBV27 to TRBJ2-7, with 7 bases aligning to TRBD1. V dropped 7 bases and J dropped 1; count of bases not matched to a gene: 13. This CDR3 is built from 16 residues. Germline-derived CDR1 and CDR2 are MNHEY and SMNVEV (reference sequence). CDR3 amino acids: CASTSTARGQSYEQYF. CDR3 in DNA: TGTGCCAGCACCTCTACGGCACGGGGACAGTCCTACGAGCAGTACTTC.